The TCR beta chain under discussion was sequenced for a study of blood T cell repertoires in COVID-19. Study overall: Cohort 3 donors were reported recovered after two negative PCRs, clearance, or symptom resolution.

Under the authors' procedure: Reference gene primer amplification in the assay estimated nucleated cell counts. Using immunoSEQ multiplex PCR, the repertoire was profiled, and TCRdb retains in-frame clones only, with some absent. V and J calls and clone size come straight from that table; D and trimming were deduced from the DNA. The sample includes around 300,000 clones, 70% to 90% seen only once; the top ten take around 2%. Individuals aged 18 to 89 years were recruited from 20 to 25 US areas. The receptor was isolated from a woman aged 60-75 years in a cohort exposed to, infected with or recovered from COVID-19 (not recorded which). The sequencing sample was made of PBMCs or T cells enriched from blood (not recorded which).

The CDR3 spells CASSLATSGPYEQYF. CDR3 nucleotides: TGTGCCAGCAGCCTCGCTACTAGCGGCCCCTACGAGCAGTACTTC. This chain joins TRBV7-9 and TRBJ2-7, with TRBD2 identical over 8 bases. CDR3 length equals 15 residues. After removal of 5 bases from V and 2 bases from J, the junction contained 8 bases not matched to a gene. Germline CDR1 SEHNR, CDR2 FQNEAQ (reference sequence).